This is a list of T cell receptor beta chains from one sample in a study of OX40 agonist ivuxolimab in advanced cancers. Here immunoSEQ multiplex PCR was the method, and the copy in TCRdb shows in-frame clones only, minus some. The sample includes more than 70,000 clones, roughly 88% of them seen just once. The source material was CD4+ or CD8+ T cells sorted from blood, sampled in a trial of the OX40 agonist ivuxolimab. The receptors derive from an adult with an advanced solid tumor such as melanoma, head and neck, liver or kidney cancer. Both conserved end residues are part of each CDR3. A D gene is named only where the DNA matches it firmly.

j_gene,d_gene,v_gene,len,CDR3aa,CDR3nt
TRBJ2-5,NA,TRBV10-3,16,CAISESAAGLGETQYF,TGTGCCATCAGTGAGTCCGCGGCAGGGCTTGGAGAGACCCAGTACTTC
TRBJ1-2,NA,TRBV28,14,CASSLLTETYGYTF,TGTGCCAGCAGTCTATTGACAGAGACCTATGGCTACACCTTC
TRBJ1-5,NA,TRBV4-3,15,CASSQDLGVSSPQHF,TGCGCCAGCAGCCAAGATCTGGGGGTTTCATCACCCCAGCATTTT
TRBJ1-4,NA,TRBV19,15,CASSINRATNEKLFF,TGTGCCAGTAGTATTAACAGAGCAACTAATGAAAAACTGTTTTTT
TRBJ2-2,TRBD2,TRBV2,12,CASSQRDGELFF,TGTGCCAGCAGCCAGCGGGACGGGGAGCTGTTTTTT
TRBJ1-2,NA,TRBV19,18,CASSTLPRGAAGAYGYTF,TGTGCCAGTAGTACCCTCCCGCGGGGGGCAGCCGGTGCTTATGGCTACACCTTC
TRBJ2-5,NA,TRBV5-4,13,CASSPGNQETQYF,TGTGCCAGCAGCCCAGGGAATCAAGAGACCCAGTACTTC
TRBJ2-2,TRBD2,TRBV7-2,16,CASSLAPSGNTGELFF,TGTGCCAGCAGCTTAGCGCCTAGCGGGAACACCGGGGAGCTGTTTTTT
TRBJ1-3,NA,TRBV6-1,14,CASRERDSGNTIYF,TGTGCCAGCAGGGAACGGGACTCTGGAAACACCATATATTTT
TRBJ2-1,NA,TRBV30,15,CACSSGFDRYNEQFF,TGTGCCTGTAGCTCCGGGTTTGATCGATACAATGAGCAGTTCTTC
TRBJ1-2,NA,TRBV28,14,CASRGPGGKYGYTF,TGTGCCAGCCGAGGGCCGGGGGGGAAGTATGGCTACACCTTC
TRBJ2-7,NA,TRBV14,12,CASSRNRFEQYF,TGTGCCAGCAGTCGTAACAGGTTCGAGCAGTACTTC